The clone carrying this T cell receptor (beta chain) has just a few counts. Its antigen is not known. TCRdb processed the 5' RACE reads anew with MiXCR; each CDR3 protein has one entry. The profile shows hundreds of thousands of distinct CDR3 sequences, 15% to 20% of them singletons. The data were taken from a study of T cells after yellow fever vaccination. In the study overall: The authors prepared low-cell-number fractions using SMART-Seq v4 Ultra Low Input. Study results and caveats: The study re-detected most primary-vaccination clones after the booster (approximately 96% CD4, roughly 88% CD8). A small share of clonotypes appeared in both CD4 and CD8 compartments.

Germline V gives CDR1 ENHRY, CDR2 SYGVKD. V lost 7 bases to trimming and J lost 4 bases, with 17 bases between them. CDR3 length: 14 residues. This clonotype was obtained from a man aged 18 to 30 who received the YFV17D yellow fever vaccine. The gene calls are TRBV10-3 and TRBJ2-7, with D possibly being TRBD2 (6 bases). Sequencing was performed on PBMCs, taken before the yellow fever booster vaccination. The CDR3 nucleotides read TGTGCCATCACCCGGGACTCCTTTGGGTACGAGCAGTACTTC. Its protein is CAITRDSFGYEQYF.